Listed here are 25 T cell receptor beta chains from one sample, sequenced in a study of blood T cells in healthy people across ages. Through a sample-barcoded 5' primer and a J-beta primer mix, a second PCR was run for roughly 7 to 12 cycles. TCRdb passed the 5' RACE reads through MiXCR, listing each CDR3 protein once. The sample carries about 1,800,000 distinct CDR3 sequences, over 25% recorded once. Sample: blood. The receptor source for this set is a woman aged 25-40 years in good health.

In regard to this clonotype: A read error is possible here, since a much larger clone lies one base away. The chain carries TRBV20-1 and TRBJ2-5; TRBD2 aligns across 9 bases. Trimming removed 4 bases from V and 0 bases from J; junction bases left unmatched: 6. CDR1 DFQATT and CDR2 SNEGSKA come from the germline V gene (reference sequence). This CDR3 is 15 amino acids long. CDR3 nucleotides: TGCAGTGCTACGGCTAGCGGGGTCTACCAAGAGACCCAGTACTTC. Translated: CSATASGVYQETQYF.

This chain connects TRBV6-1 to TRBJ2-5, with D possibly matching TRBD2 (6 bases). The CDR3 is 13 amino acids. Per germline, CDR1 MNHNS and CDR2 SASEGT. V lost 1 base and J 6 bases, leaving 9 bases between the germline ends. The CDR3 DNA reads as TGTGCCAGCAGTGAAGGGGGGGTGAAGACCCAGTACTTC. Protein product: CASSEGGVKTQYF.

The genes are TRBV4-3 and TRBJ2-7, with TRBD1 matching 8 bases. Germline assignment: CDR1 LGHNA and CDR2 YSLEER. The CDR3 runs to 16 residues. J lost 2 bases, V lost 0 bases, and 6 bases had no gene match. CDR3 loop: CASSQDRGGQAYEQYF. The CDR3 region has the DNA TGCGCCAGCAGCCAAGATAGAGGGGGACAGGCCTACGAGCAGTACTTC.

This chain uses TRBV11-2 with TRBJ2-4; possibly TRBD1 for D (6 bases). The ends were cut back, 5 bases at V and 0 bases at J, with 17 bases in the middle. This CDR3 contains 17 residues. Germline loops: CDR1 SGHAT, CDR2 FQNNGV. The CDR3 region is CASSPRTAQIAKNIQYF. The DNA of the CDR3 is TGTGCCAGCAGCCCCCGGACAGCCCAAATAGCCAAAAACATTCAGTACTTC.

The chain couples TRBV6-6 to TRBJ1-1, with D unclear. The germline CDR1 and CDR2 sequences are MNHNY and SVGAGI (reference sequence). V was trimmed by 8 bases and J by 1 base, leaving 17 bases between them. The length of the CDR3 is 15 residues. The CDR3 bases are TGTGCCAGCCATGATAATTCAGACCCGAACACTGAAGCTTTCTTT. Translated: CASHDNSDPNTEAFF.

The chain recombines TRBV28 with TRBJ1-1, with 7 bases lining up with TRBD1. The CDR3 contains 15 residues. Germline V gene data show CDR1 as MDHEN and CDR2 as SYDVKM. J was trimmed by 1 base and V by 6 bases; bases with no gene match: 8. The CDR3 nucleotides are TGTGCCAGCAGCCGCGGGGCAGGGGGGAACACTGAAGCTTTCTTT. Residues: CASSRGAGGNTEAFF. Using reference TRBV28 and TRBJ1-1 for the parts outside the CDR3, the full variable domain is DVKVTQSSRYLVKRTGEKVFLECVQDMDHENMFWYRQDPGLGLRLIYFSYDVKMKEKGDIPEGYSVSREKKERFSLILESASTNQTSMYLCASSRGAGGNTEAFFGQGTRLTVV.

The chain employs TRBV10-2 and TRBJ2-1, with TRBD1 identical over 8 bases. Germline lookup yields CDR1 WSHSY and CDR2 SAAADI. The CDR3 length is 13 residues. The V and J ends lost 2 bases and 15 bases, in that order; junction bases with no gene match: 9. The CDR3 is CASSEVSGTGMFF. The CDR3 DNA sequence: TGCGCCAGCAGTGAGGTGTCGGGGACAGGCATGTTCTTC.

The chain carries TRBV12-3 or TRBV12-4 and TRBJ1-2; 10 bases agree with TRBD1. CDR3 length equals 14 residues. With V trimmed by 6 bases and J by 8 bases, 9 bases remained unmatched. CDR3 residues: CASSPGQGPRGYTF. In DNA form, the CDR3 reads TGTGCCAGCAGCCCGGGACAGGGGCCGAGGGGCTACACCTTC.

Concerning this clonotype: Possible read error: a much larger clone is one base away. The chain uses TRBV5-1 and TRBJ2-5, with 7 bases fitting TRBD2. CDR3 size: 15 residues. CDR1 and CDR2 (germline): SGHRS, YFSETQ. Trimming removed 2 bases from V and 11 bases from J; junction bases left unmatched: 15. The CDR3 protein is CASSFQGGPLHVQYF. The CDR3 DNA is TGCGCCAGCAGCTTCCAGGGAGGGCCCCTCCACGTGCAGTACTTC.

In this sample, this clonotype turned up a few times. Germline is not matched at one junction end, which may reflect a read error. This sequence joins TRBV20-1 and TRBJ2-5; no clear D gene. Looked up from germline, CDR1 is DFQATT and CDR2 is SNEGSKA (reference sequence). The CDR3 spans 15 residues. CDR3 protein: CSAREGSMGQETRYF. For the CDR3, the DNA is TGCAGTGCTAGAGAGGGTAGTATGGGCCAAGAGACCCGGTACTTC.

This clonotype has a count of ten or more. The CDR3 loop is CSVPGDSSYEQYF. Written as DNA, the CDR3 is TGCAGCGTTCCAGGGGACAGCTCCTACGAGCAGTACTTC. The V call is TRBV29-1, the J call TRBJ2-7; 7 bases line up with TRBD1. Unmatched junction bases numbered 4, after V lost 5 bases and J lost 0 bases. The CDR3 sequence is 13 residues long. Germline CDR1 is SQVTM and CDR2 is ANQGSEA.

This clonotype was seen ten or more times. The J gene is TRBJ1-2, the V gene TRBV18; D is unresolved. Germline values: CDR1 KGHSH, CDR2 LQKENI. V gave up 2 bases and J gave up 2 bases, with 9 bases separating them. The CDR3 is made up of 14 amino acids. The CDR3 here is CASSPSGQNYGYTF. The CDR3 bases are TGTGCCAGCTCACCATCCGGGCAGAACTATGGCTACACCTTC.

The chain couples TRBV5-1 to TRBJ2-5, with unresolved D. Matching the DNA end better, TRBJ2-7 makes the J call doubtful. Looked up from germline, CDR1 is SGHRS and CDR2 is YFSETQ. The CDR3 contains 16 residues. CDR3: CASSPGLVPRFYEQYF. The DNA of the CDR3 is TGCGCCAGCAGCCCAGGTCTTGTCCCAAGATTTTACGAGCAGTACTTC.

CDR3 protein: CSASSGSGGRYEQYF. In DNA form, the CDR3 reads TGCAGTGCCTCAAGTGGGTCAGGGGGCCGCTACGAGCAGTACTTC. V and J are TRBV20-1 and TRBJ2-7; TRBD1 matches 8 bases. V lost 6 bases, J lost 3 bases, and 13 bases stayed unmatched. This CDR3 is built from 15 residues. Germline V gene data show CDR1 as DFQATT and CDR2 as SNEGSKA (reference sequence).

This CDR3 is CSAPEMAGGDEQYF. CDR3 nucleotide sequence: TGCAGTGCCCCTGAGATGGCAGGGGGCGACGAGCAGTACTTC. The chain couples TRBV20-1 to TRBJ2-5; 8 positions agree with TRBD1. The J call could be wrong; TRBJ2-7 is a better fit for the DNA end. Germline CDR1 is DFQATT and CDR2 is SNEGSKA (reference sequence). This CDR3 has 14 residues.

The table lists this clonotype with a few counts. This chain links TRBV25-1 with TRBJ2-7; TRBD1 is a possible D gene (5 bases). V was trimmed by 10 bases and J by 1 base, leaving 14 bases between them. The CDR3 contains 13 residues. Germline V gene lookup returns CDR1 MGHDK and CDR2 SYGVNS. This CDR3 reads CATAPGASYEQYF. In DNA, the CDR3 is TGTGCCACCGCCCCTGGGGCTTCCTACGAGCAGTACTTC.

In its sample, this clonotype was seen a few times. CDR3 residues: CSARVAAGGPGREQYF. The CDR3 nucleotides are TGCAGTGCTAGAGTCGCAGCGGGAGGGCCAGGGAGGGAGCAGTACTTC. The V gene is TRBV20-1, the J gene TRBJ2-7; TRBD2 aligns across 10 bases. Germline V gene sequence: CDR1 DFQATT, CDR2 SNEGSKA (reference sequence). This CDR3 comprises 16 residues. The junction had 13 bases not matched to a gene; V was cut back by 1 base and J by 7 bases.

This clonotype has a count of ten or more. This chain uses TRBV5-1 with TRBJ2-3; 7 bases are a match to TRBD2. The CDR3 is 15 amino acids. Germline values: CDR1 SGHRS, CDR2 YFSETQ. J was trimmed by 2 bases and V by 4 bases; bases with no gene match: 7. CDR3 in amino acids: CASSRRELPTDTQYF. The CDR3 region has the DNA TGCGCCAGCAGCAGGCGGGAGCTGCCCACAGATACGCAGTATTTT.

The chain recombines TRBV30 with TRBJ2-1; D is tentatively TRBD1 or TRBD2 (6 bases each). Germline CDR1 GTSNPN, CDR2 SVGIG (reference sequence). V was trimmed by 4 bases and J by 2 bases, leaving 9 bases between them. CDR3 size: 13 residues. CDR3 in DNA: TGTGCCTGGACGGGGGCGGCCTACAATGAGCAGTTCTTC. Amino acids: CAWTGAAYNEQFF. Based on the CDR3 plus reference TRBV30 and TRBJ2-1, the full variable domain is SQTIHQWPATLVQPVGSPLSLECTVEGTSNPNLYWYRQAAGRGLQLLFYSVGIGQISSEVPQNLSASRPQDRQFILSSKKLLLSDSGFYLCAWTGAAYNEQFFGPGTRLTVL.

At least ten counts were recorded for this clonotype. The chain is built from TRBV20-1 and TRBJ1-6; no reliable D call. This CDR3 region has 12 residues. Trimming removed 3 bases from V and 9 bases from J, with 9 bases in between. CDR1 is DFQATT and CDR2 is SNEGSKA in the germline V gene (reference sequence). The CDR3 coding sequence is TGCAGTGCTAGCGGGGTTACTTCACCCCTCCACTTT. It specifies CSASGVTSPLHF.

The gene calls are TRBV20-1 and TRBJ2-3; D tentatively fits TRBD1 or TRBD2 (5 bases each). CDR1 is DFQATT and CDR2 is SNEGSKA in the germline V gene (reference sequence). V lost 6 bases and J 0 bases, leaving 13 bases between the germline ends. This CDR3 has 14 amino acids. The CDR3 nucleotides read TGCAGTGCACACGACAGCGGTAGCACAGATACGCAGTATTTT. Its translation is CSAHDSGSTDTQYF.

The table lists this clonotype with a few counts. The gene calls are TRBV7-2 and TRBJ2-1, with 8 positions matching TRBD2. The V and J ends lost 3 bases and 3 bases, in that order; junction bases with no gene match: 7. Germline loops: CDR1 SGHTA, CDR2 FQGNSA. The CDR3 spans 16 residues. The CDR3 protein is CASSFLRTSSYNEQFF. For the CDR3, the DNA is TGTGCCAGCAGCTTCCTACGGACTAGCAGCTACAATGAGCAGTTCTTC.

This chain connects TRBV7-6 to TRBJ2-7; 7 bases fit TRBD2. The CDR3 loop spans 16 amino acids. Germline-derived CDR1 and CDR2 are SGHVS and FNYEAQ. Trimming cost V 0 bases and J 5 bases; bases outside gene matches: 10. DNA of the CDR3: TGTGCCAGCAGCTTAGCAACCGGGACTATGACCCACGAGCAGTACTTC. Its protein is CASSLATGTMTHEQYF.

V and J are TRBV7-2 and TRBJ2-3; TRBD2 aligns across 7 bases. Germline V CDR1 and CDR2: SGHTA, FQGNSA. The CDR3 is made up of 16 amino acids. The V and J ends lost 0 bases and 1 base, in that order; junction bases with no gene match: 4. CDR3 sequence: CASSLAGGSGTDTQYF. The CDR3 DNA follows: TGTGCCAGCAGCTTAGCGGGCGGGAGTGGCACAGATACGCAGTATTTT.

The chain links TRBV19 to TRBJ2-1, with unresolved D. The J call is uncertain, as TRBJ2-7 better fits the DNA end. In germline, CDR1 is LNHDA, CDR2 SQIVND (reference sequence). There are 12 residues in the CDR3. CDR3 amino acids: CAIPTGGYEQYF. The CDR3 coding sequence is TGTGCCATCCCCACGGGTGGCTACGAGCAGTACTTC.